This T cell receptor (beta chain) was captured in a study of CD8+ T cells in alopecia areata. With respect to this clone: Its antigen is unidentified.

Isolated RNA was reverse transcribed into cDNA used as the sequencing template. Clones were sequenced by immunoSEQ multiplex PCR, and TCRdb holds only the in-frame ones, with some missing. The sample yields 150,000 or so clones, more than 75% seen once. Broader study findings: Sequences from scalp samples also cover resident alphabeta T cells of normal skin.

This clonotype originated in a human donor with alopecia areata. Sequencing was performed on CD8+ T cells sorted from blood, taken at week 0.

The CDR3 is CASSPLPGTASTDTQYF. The CDR3 DNA reads TGTGCCAGCAGCCCTCTACCCGGGACGGCAAGCACAGATACGCAGTATTTT. The chain carries TRBV7-6 and TRBJ2-3; perhaps D is TRBD1 or TRBD2 (5 bases each). The germline V and J ends were trimmed by 5 bases and 0 bases, with 18 bases remaining between them. CDR3 length equals 17 residues. The germline V gene has CDR1 SGHVS and CDR2 FNYEAQ.